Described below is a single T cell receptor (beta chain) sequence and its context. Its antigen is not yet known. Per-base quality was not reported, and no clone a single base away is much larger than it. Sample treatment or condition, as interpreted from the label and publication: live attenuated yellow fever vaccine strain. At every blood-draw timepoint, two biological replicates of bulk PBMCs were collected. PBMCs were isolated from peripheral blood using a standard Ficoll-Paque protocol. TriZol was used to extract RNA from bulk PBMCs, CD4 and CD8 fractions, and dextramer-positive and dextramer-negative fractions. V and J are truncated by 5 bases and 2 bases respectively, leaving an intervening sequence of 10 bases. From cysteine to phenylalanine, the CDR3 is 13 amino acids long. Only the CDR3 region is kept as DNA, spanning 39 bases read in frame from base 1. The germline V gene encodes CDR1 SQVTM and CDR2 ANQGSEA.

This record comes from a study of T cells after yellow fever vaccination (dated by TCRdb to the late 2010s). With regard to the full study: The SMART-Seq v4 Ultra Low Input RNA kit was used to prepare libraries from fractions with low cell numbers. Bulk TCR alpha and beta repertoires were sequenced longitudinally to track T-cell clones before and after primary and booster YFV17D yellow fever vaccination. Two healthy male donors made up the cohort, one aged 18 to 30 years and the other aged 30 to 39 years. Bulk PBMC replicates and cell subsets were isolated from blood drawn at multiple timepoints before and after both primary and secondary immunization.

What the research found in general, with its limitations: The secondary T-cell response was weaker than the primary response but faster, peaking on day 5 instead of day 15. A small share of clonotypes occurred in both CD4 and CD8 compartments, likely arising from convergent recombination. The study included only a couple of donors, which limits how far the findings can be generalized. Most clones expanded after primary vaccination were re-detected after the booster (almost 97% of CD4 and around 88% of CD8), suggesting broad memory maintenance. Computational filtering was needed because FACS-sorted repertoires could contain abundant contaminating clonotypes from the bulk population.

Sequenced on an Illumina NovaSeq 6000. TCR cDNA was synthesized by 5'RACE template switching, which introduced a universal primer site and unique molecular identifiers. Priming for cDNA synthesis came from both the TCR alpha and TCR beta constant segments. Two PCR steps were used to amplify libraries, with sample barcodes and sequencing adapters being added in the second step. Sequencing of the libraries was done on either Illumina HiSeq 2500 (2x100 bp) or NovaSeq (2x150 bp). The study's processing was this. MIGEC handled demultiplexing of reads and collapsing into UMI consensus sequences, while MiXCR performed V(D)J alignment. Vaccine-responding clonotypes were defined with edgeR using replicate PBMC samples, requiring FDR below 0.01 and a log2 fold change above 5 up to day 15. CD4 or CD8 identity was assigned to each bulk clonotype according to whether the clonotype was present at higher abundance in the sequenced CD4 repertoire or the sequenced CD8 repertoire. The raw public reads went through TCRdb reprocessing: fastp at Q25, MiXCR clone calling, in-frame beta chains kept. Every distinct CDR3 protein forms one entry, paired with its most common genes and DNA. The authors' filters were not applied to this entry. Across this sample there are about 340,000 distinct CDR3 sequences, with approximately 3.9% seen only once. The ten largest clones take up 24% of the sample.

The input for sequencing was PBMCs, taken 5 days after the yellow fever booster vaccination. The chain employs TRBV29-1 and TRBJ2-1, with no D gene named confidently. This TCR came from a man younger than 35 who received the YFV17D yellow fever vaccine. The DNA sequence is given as TGCAGCGTTTTGTCTAACCCCTACAATGAGCAGTTCTTC. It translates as CSVLSNPYNEQFF.